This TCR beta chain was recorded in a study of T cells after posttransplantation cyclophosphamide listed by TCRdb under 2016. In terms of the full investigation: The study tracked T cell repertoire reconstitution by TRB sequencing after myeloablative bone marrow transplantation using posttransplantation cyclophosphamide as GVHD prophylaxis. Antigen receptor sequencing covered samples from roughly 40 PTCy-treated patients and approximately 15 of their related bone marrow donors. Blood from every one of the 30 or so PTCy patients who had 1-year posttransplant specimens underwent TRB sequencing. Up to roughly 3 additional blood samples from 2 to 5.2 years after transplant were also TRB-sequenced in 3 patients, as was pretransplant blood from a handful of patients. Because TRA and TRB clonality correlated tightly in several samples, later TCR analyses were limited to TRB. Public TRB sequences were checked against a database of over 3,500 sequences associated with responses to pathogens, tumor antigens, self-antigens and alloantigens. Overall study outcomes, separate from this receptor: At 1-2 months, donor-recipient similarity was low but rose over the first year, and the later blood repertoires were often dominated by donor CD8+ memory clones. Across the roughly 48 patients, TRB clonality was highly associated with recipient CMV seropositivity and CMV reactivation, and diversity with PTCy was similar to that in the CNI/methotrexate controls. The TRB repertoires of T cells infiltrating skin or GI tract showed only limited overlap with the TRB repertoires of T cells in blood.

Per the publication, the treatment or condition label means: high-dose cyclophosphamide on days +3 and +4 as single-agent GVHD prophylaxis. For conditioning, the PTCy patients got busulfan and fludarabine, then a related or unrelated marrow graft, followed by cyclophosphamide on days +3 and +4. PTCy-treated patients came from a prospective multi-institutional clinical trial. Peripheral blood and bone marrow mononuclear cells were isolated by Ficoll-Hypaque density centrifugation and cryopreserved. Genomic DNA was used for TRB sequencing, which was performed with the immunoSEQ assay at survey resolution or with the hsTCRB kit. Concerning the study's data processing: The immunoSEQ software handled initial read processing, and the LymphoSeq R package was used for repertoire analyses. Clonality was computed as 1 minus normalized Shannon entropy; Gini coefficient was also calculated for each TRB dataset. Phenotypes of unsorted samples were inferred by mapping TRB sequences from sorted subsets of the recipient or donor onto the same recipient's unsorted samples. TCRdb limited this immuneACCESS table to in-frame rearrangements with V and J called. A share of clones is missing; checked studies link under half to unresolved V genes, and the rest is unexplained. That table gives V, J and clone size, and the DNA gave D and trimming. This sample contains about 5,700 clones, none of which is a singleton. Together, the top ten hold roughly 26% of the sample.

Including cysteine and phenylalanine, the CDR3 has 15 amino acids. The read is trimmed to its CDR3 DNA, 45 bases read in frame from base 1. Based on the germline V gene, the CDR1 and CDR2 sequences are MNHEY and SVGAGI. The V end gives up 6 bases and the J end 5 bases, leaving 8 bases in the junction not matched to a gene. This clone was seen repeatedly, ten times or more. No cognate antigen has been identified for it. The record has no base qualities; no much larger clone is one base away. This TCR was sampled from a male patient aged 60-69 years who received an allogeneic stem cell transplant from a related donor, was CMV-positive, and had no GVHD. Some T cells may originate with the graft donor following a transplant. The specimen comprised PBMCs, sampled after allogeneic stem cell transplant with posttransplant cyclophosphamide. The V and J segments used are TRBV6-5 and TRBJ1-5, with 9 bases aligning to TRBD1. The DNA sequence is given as TGTGCCAGCAGACCCACAGGGGGCGGGTATCAGCCCCAGCATTTT. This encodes CASRPTGGGYQPQHF.